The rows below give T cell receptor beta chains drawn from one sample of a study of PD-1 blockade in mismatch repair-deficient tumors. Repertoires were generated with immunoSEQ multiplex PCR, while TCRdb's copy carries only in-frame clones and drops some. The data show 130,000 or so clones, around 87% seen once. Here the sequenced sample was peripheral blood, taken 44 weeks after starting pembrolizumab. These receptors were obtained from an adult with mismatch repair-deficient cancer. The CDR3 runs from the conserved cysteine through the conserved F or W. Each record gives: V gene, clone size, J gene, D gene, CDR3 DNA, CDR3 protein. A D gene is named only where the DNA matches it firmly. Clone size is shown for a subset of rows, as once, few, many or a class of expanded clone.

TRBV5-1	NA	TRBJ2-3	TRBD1	TGCGCCAGCAGTATCGCCGGGACAGAAACGACAGATACGCAGTATTTT	CASSIAGTETTDTQYF
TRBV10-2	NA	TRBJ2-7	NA	TGCGCCAGCAGTGAAGCTAGCAGCTCCTACGAGCAGTACTTC	CASSEASSSYEQYF
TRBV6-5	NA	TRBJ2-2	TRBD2	TGTGCCAGCAGTACTAGCGTGGGCGGGGAGCTGTTTTTT	CASSTSVGGELFF
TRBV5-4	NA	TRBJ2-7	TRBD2	TGTGCCAGCAGCTTGGCGTCTAGCGGGTTGTCCTACGAGCAGTACTTC	CASSLASSGLSYEQYF
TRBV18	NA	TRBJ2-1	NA	TGTGCCAGCTCATCCGGGACTCGTATCTACAATGAGCAGTTCTTC	CASSSGTRIYNEQFF
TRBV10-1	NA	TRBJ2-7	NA	TGCGCCAGCAGTGAGTCGAGGTTGTCGGCACACTCCTACGAGCAGTACTTC	CASSESRLSAHSYEQYF
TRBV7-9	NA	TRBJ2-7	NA	TGTGCCAGCAGCTTCAGCAGAAACGAGCAGTACTTC	CASSFSRNEQYF
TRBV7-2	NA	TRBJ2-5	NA	TGTGCCAGCAGCCCAACCTTTCAGCAAGAGACCCAGTACTTC	CASSPTFQQETQYF
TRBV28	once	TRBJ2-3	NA	TGTGCCAGCAGTTTATTGGTGGGGGAGCGGGATACGCAGTATTTT	CASSLLVGERDTQYF
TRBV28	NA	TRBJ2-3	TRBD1	TGTGCCAGCAGTTTGGGGGACAGGGTCGCAGATACGCAGTATTTT	CASSLGDRVADTQYF
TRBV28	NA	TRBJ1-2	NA	TGTGCCAGCAGTTACGCCCCGACACCTAACTATGGCTACACCTTC	CASSYAPTPNYGYTF
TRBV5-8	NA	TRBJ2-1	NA	TGTGCCAGCAGCTCGCGTGAGTTCGGACGTTACAATGAGCAGTTCTTC	CASSSREFGRYNEQFF
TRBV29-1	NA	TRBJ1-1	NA	TGCAGCGTTGATCTCTTTGTGGGGGACACTGAAGCTTTCTTT	CSVDLFVGDTEAFF
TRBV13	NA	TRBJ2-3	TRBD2	TGTGCCAGCAGCTCCGGACTAGCGGTCGATACGCAGTATTTT	CASSSGLAVDTQYF
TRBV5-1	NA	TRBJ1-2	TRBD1	TGCGCCAGCAGCTTACCAGACCACTGGGACAGGGAATATGGCTACACCTTC	CASSLPDHWDREYGYTF
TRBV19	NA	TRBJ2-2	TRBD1	TGTGCCACCGCGAGGGGGCAAAGGACCGGGGAGCTGTTTTTT	CATARGQRTGELFF
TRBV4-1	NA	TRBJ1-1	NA	TGCGCCAGCAGCCAAACTGGCACTGAAGCTTTCTTT	CASSQTGTEAFF
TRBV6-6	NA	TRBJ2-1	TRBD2	TGTGCCAGCAGTCTAGCGGGAGAGCACAATGAGCAGTTCTTC	CASSLAGEHNEQFF
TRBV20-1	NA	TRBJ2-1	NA	TGCAGTGCTACCGACAATGAGCAGTTCTTC	CSATDNEQFF
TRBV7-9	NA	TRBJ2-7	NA	TGTGCCAGCAGCTTAGGGGTCGGGATGAGGTACGAGCAGTACTTC	CASSLGVGMRYEQYF
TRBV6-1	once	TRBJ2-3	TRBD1	TGTGCCAGCAGTGAAGCGCTTCAGGGGGCAGATACGCAGTATTTT	CASSEALQGADTQYF
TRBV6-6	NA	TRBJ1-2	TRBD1	TGTGCCAGCAGTTACTGGCAGGGGGGCGTGAACGATGGCTACACCTTC	CASSYWQGGVNDGYTF
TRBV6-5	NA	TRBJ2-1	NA	TGTGCCAGCAGTTACTCCCCAGGACACAATGAGCAGTTCTTC	CASSYSPGHNEQFF
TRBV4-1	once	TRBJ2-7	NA	TGCGCCAGCAGCCAATCCAGAGGGGTCTACGAGCAGTACTTC	CASSQSRGVYEQYF
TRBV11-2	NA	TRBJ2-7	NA	TGTGCCAGCAGCTTAGGCAGGGGTACATCCTACGAGCAGTACTTC	CASSLGRGTSYEQYF
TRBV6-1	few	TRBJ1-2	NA	TGTGCCAGCTGTTGGGACGGTGAGGTGTGTAGCACCTTC	CASCWDGEVCSTF
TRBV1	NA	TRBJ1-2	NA	TGCACCAGCAGTACCGAAAGTGTGCGAAAGACCTATGGCTACACCTTC	CTSSTESVRKTYGYTF
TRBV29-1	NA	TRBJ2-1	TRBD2	TGCAGCGTTGAACCCCTCACTAGCGGGAGTATCGATGAGCAGTTCTTC	CSVEPLTSGSIDEQFF
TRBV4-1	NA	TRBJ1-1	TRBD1	TGCGCCAGCAGCCATGGGACAGCCCAAAGTTTTGAAGCTTTCTTT	CASSHGTAQSFEAFF
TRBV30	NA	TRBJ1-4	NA	TGTGCCTGGTCATATGCAACTAATGAAAAACTGTTTTTT	CAWSYATNEKLFF